These 25 T cell receptor beta chains were sequenced from one sample in a study of CD8 T cells in Susac syndrome. With random hexamers, roughly 0.45 to 1 ug RNA was reverse transcribed. TCRdb re-analysed the immunoSEQ multiplex PCR reads in MiXCR, keeping a single row per CDR3 protein. This repertoire shows 150,000 to 160,000 distinct CDR3 sequences, around 95% found once; its top ten account for 0.14% to 0.15%. The sequencing input was CD8+ T cells from PBMCs. The receptors were sampled from a human donor with multiple sclerosis.

V usage is TRBV12-3 or TRBV12-4 and J usage is TRBJ2-6; 8 nucleotides agree with TRBD1. This CDR3 is 20 amino acids long. J was trimmed by 5 bases and V by 1 base; bases with no gene match: 16. The CDR3 loop is CASSLVRQGATTRWANVLTF. CDR3 sequence (DNA): TGTGCCAGCAGTTTAGTACGCCAGGGGGCGACCACTAGGTGGGCCAACGTCCTGACTTTC.

The DNA for the CDR3 is TGTGCCAGCAGTTACGGCAGCAGCGACCAGCATTTT. Protein sequence: CASSYGSSDQHF. The rearrangement joins TRBV6-2 or TRBV6-3 to TRBJ1-5; D not certain. The CDR3 spans 12 residues. V lost 2 bases and J 12 bases, leaving 11 bases between the germline ends. Per the germline V gene, CDR1 is MNHEY and CDR2 is SVGEGT.

The rearrangement uses TRBV5-8 and TRBJ1-5; D remains unclear. The V end lost 0 bases, the J end lost 9 bases, and 10 bases lay between the germline ends. The germline gives CDR1 SGHTS, CDR2 YDEGEE. The CDR3 is 13 amino acids. CDR3 loop: CASSLGSVWPQHF. CDR3 DNA sequence: TGTGCCAGCAGCTTGGGCAGCGTTTGGCCCCAGCATTTT.

V is TRBV15 and J is TRBJ2-7; D may be TRBD2 (6 bases). V lost 5 bases to trimming and J lost 5 bases, with 16 bases between them. CDR1 is LNHNV, CDR2 YYDKDF, per germline (reference sequence). The CDR3 length is 14 residues. The CDR3 here is CATSRRREVDEQYF. The CDR3 DNA sequence: TGTGCCACCAGCCGGAGGCGGGAAGTGGACGAGCAGTACTTC.

The chain is built from TRBV18 and TRBJ1-2, with 7 nucleotides matching TRBD1. This CDR3 is built from 14 residues. In germline, CDR1 is KGHSH, CDR2 LQKENI. V trimming: 2 bases; J trimming: 2 bases; junction bases outside the gene matches: 2. The CDR3 protein is CASSPTQGNYGYTF. CDR3 nucleotides: TGTGCCAGCTCACCAACACAGGGGAACTATGGCTACACCTTC.

The rearrangement links TRBV4-1 to TRBJ2-1; D call uncertain. CDR1 is MGHRA and CDR2 is YSYEKL in the germline V gene. There are 11 residues in the CDR3. The V and J ends lost 2 bases and 10 bases respectively, with 6 bases between them. The CDR3 bases are TGCGCCAGCAGCCAATACGAAGAGCAGTTCTTC. Its translation is CASSQYEEQFF.

This chain connects TRBV7-9 to TRBJ2-2; a weak D match, TRBD1 (5 bases). CDR1 is SEHNR, CDR2 FQNEAQ, per germline (reference sequence). CDR3 length: 17 amino acids. The germline V and J ends were trimmed by 6 bases and 2 bases, with 19 bases remaining between them. The CDR3 bases are TGTGCCAGCAGGGTGGCACCCAGGGATCCCAACACCGGGGAGCTGTTTTTT. This encodes CASRVAPRDPNTGELFF.

The V call is TRBV5-1, the J call TRBJ2-5; D call uncertain. Germline lookup yields CDR1 SGHRS and CDR2 YFSETQ. The germline V and J ends were trimmed by 5 bases and 5 bases, with 16 bases remaining between them. The CDR3 spans 14 residues. CDR3 in DNA: TGCGCCAGCAGTTTCCTAGGGCGTTCGGAGACCCAGTACTTC. Translated, it gives CASSFLGRSETQYF.

This sequence joins TRBV12-3 or TRBV12-4 and TRBJ1-1; D unresolved. This CDR3 has 14 residues. Trimming removed 6 bases from V and 6 bases from J, with 17 bases in between. CDR3 amino acids: CASSLRILWAEAFF. The DNA of the CDR3 is TGTGCCAGCAGCCTTAGGATCCTTTGGGCTGAAGCTTTCTTT.

This rearrangement joins TRBV27 to TRBJ2-1, with 8 bases aligning to TRBD1. The J segment lost 7 bases and the V segment lost 3 bases, leaving 5 bases of the junction unmatched. Germline values: CDR1 MNHEY, CDR2 SMNVEV (reference sequence). The CDR3 totals 14 residues. The CDR3 protein is CASSFRDRSNEQFF. DNA for the CDR3: TGTGCCAGCAGTTTTAGGGACAGGTCTAATGAGCAGTTCTTC.

V gene TRBV7-9 combines with J gene TRBJ2-5, with D possibly being TRBD2 (5 bases). The CDR3 spans 17 residues. Trimming shortened V by 1 base and J by 0 bases, and 15 bases separated the two germline ends. Per the germline V gene, CDR1 is SEHNR and CDR2 is FQNEAQ (reference sequence). The CDR3 nucleotides read TGTGCCAGCAGCTTAGTTCCGGACTCCCCGTACCAAGAGACCCAGTACTTC. Protein: CASSLVPDSPYQETQYF.

The chain couples TRBV29-1 to TRBJ2-5; D call uncertain. V shed 8 bases and J shed 4 bases, with 5 bases lying between them. This CDR3 has 9 amino acids. CDR1 and CDR2 from the germline V gene are SQVTM and ANQGSEA. CDR3 nucleotide sequence: TGCAGCTCTGGAGAGACCCAGTACTTC. Protein product: CSSGETQYF.

The rearrangement joins TRBV27 to TRBJ2-1; 9 nucleotides line up with TRBD1. V was clipped by 10 bases and J by 7 bases; unmatched bases: 11. The CDR3 consists of 14 residues. Germline CDR1 MNHEY, CDR2 SMNVEV (reference sequence). For the CDR3, the DNA is TGTGCCACTCAATTACAGGGGGCGCAGAATGAGCAGTTCTTC. It encodes CATQLQGAQNEQFF.

The rearrangement uses TRBV19 and TRBJ2-1; D is unresolved. Trimming removed 5 bases at V and 0 bases at J, with 17 bases between. The CDR3 totals 17 residues. Per the germline V gene, CDR1 is LNHDA and CDR2 is SQIVND (reference sequence). The CDR3 coding sequence is TGTGCCAGTAGTCCTGGACCCCTTTTTCGCTCCTACAATGAGCAGTTCTTC. It encodes CASSPGPLFRSYNEQFF.

V is TRBV3-1 and J is TRBJ2-3; no firm D call. The V and J ends lost 4 bases and 10 bases respectively, with 15 bases between them. Germline V lookup: CDR1 LGHDT, CDR2 YNNKEL (reference sequence). This CDR3 is 13 amino acids long. Written as DNA, the CDR3 is TGTGCCAGCAGCCGTCCCGAGAGTGCGGCGCAGTATTTT. It specifies CASSRPESAAQYF.

The V gene is TRBV12-3 or TRBV12-4, the J gene TRBJ1-1; D is uncertain. The CDR3 totals 14 residues. Deletions cut 4 bases from V and 5 bases from J, with 14 bases between. CDR3 coding DNA: TGTGCCAGCAGTTCAAAGGACCTGGTAACTGAAGCTTTCTTT. Its translation: CASSSKDLVTEAFF.

The rearrangement uses TRBV6-5 and TRBJ1-2; D uncertain. V lost 0 bases to trimming and J lost 4 bases, with 9 bases between them. The germline gives CDR1 MNHEY, CDR2 SVGAGI. This CDR3 has 14 residues. The CDR3 loop reads CASSYSPSSYGYTF. The CDR3 DNA reads as TGTGCCAGCAGTTACTCGCCCAGTTCCTATGGCTACACCTTC.

The chain has TRBV28 and TRBJ1-1; D is perhaps TRBD1 (5 bases). Germline loops: CDR1 MDHEN, CDR2 SYDVKM. Trimming stripped 6 bases from V and 3 bases from J, with 11 bases between. CDR3 length equals 13 residues. CDR3 protein: CASSPRGDTEAFF. CDR3 bases: TGTGCCAGCAGCCCCCGGGGGGACACTGAAGCTTTCTTT. The variable domain in full, completed from reference TRBV28 and TRBJ1-1, reads DVKVTQSSRYLVKRTGEKVFLECVQDMDHENMFWYRQDPGLGLRLIYFSYDVKMKEKGDIPEGYSVSREKKERFSLILESASTNQTSMYLCASSPRGDTEAFFGQGTRLTVV.

The rearrangement uses TRBV7-3 and TRBJ2-3, with D unresolved. The CDR3 covers 15 residues. CDR1 and CDR2 (germline): SGHTA, FQGTGA. The ends were cut back, 2 bases at V and 2 bases at J, with 11 bases in the middle. CDR3: CASSLGPRDTDTQYF. The CDR3 DNA sequence: TGTGCCAGCAGCTTAGGGCCAAGGGACACAGATACGCAGTATTTT.

The chain recombines TRBV12-3 or TRBV12-4 with TRBJ2-5; D tentatively reads TRBD1 or TRBD2 (5 bases each). The length of the CDR3 is 15 residues. Trimming removed 5 bases from V and 4 bases from J, with 17 bases in between. The CDR3 region has the DNA TGTGCCAGCAGTCCTAGGGCTAGTGGGGGAGAGACCCAGTACTTC. Amino acid sequence: CASSPRASGGETQYF.

The chain combines TRBV7-9 with TRBJ1-4; TRBD1 matches at 8 bases. Germline trimming cut 7 bases from V and 7 bases from J; bases unmatched to any gene: 5. Per the germline V gene, CDR1 is SEHNR and CDR2 is FQNEAQ (reference sequence). The CDR3 is 13 amino acids. The CDR3 loop reads CASIGQGGEKLFF. In nucleotides, the CDR3 is TGTGCCAGCATAGGACAGGGAGGTGAAAAACTGTTTTTT.

In DNA form, the CDR3 reads TGTGCCAGCAGCATACAGGGGGCCAGCACAGATACGCAGTATTTT. Protein sequence: CASSIQGASTDTQYF. The rearrangement uses TRBV9 and TRBJ2-3; 9 nucleotides line up with TRBD1. CDR1 and CDR2 from the germline V gene are SGDLS and YYNGEE. V gave up 4 bases and J gave up 0 bases; unmatched junction bases: 3. There are 15 residues in the CDR3.

The rearrangement links TRBV30 to TRBJ1-1; the D is unclear. Germline V gene sequence: CDR1 GTSNPN, CDR2 SVGIG (reference sequence). V dropped 3 bases and J dropped 1 base, with 12 bases sitting between them. The CDR3 covers 14 residues. The CDR3 DNA reads as TGTGCCTGGAGCGTGACGGTGGCGAACACTGAAGCTTTCTTT. The encoded protein is CAWSVTVANTEAFF.

The rearrangement joins TRBV29-1 to TRBJ1-2; 7 positions match TRBD1. Germline V gives CDR1 SQVTM, CDR2 ANQGSEA. The CDR3 is 12 amino acids. Unmatched junction bases numbered 6, after V lost 7 bases and J lost 4 bases. The CDR3 coding sequence is TGCAGCGCTCGGGACAGCCCCTATGGCTACACCTTC. Translation gives CSARDSPYGYTF.

This clonotype was counted between two and nine times. The chain links TRBV27 to TRBJ2-7; 8 bases fit TRBD1. Unmatched junction bases numbered 5, after V lost 5 bases and J lost 2 bases. This CDR3 comprises 14 residues. Germline V gene data show CDR1 as MNHEY and CDR2 as SMNVEV (reference sequence). CDR3 sequence reads: CASSAGQGTYEQYF. CDR3 nucleotide sequence: TGTGCCAGCAGTGCCGGACAGGGAACCTACGAGCAGTACTTC.